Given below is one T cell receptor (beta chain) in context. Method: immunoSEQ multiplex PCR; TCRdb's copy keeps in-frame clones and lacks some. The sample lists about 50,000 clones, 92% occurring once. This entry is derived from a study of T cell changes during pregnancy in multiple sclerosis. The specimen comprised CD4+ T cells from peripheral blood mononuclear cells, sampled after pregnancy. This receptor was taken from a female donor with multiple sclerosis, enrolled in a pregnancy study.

CDR3 loop: CASSIDRGLGNEQFF. CDR3 sequence (DNA): TGTGCCAGTAGTATTGACAGGGGGCTAGGCAATGAGCAGTTCTTC. The J gene is TRBJ2-1, the V gene TRBV19, with 10 bases lining up with TRBD1. Germline-derived CDR1 and CDR2 are LNHDA and SQIVND (reference sequence). Trimming cost V 3 bases and J 6 bases; bases outside gene matches: 5. The CDR3 sequence is 15 residues long.